The clone carrying this TCR beta chain was detected only a few times. Its antigen is still unknown. The data were taken from a study of tumor-infiltrating lymphocytes in primary liver carcinoma. Notes on the study in general: Just about 7-24% of leading clones were found in every one of five regions.

Investigators took RNA and DNA out together from roughly 21-30 mg of unsorted bulk tissue. The patients, who had chronic HBV infection, were treatment-naive (untreated). From 500 ng of total RNA, TCR beta-specific cDNA was reverse-transcribed using a constant-region primer. Investigators got TCR beta libraries out of three nested multiplex PCR rounds, done with slightly modified ARM-PCR. Rounds one and two of PCR, each of 10 cycles, were primed with TRBV1-TRBV30 forward primers and a C-beta reverse primer. Using its own MiXCR run on the multiplex PCR reads, TCRdb lists one record per CDR3 protein. The profile shows 60,000 or so distinct CDR3 sequences, 71% of them singletons. Germline CDR1 is MNHEY and CDR2 is SVGAGI. Losses at the gene ends were 6 bases for V and 4 bases for J; bases not matched to a gene: 6. This CDR3 contains 14 residues.

The chain has TRBV6-5 and TRBJ1-2; 9 bases are a match to TRBD1. The material sequenced was liver tumor tissue from sampling region 2. Subset noted: tumor region T2, inferior pole. The TCR sequence derives from a man aged 35 to 55 with primary liver carcinoma and hepatitis B virus infection. This CDR3 reads CASRGGQGLYGYTF. The CDR3 nucleotides are TGTGCCAGCAGGGGGGGACAGGGTCTCTATGGCTACACCTTC.